The 18 T cell receptor beta chains below were found in one sample sequenced in a study of CD8 T cells in ankylosing spondylitis (dated by TCRdb to the late 2010s). The protocol used for the library was 5' RACE. The sequencer was an Illumina HiSeq 2500. The raw public reads went through TCRdb reprocessing: fastp at Q25, MiXCR clone calling, in-frame beta chains kept. All rows with the same CDR3 protein become a single entry with the most common DNA and genes. This sample gives 150,000 to 200,000 distinct CDR3 sequences in total; more than 9% of them show up just once. Clones ranked in the top ten supply about 28% of the sample. Sequencing was done on a sample of blood, either unsorted or a sorted T cell fraction (not recorded which). The receptors originated from a male donor with ankylosing spondylitis or in good health (not recorded which).

The gene calls are TRBV11-2 and TRBJ2-4; a possible D gene is TRBD2 (6 bases). CDR3 length: 15 residues. CDR1 SGHAT and CDR2 FQNNGV come from the germline V gene. Trimming took 1 base from V and 7 from J, leaving 14 bases between them. CDR3 loop: CASSLGAGHINIQYF. The DNA of the CDR3 is TGTGCCAGCAGCTTAGGAGCGGGTCATATCAACATTCAGTACTTC. The entire variable domain, with the rest obtained from reference TRBV11-2 and TRBJ2-4, is as follows: EAGVAQSPRYKIIEKRQSVAFWCNPISGHATLYWYQQILGQGPKLLIQFQNNGVVDDSQLPKDRFSAERLKGVDSTLKIQPAKLEDSAVYLCASSLGAGHINIQYFGAGTRLSVL.

This clonotype was recorded many times. The J gene is TRBJ2-1, the V gene TRBV5-1; 8 bases agree with TRBD2. The CDR3 covers 14 residues. The germline V gene has CDR1 SGHRS and CDR2 YFSETQ. V was clipped by 0 bases and J by 8 bases; unmatched bases: 4. This CDR3 reads CASSLDSGADEQFF. For the CDR3, the DNA is TGCGCCAGCAGCTTGGATAGCGGGGCGGATGAGCAGTTCTTC.

This clonotype has a count of ten or more. The chain joins TRBV5-1 to TRBJ1-4; D unresolved. The CDR3 is made up of 15 amino acids. Germline V gene lookup returns CDR1 SGHRS and CDR2 YFSETQ. Trimming cost V 0 bases and J 5 bases, with 11 bases left between them. The CDR3 region is CASSLGGRLNEKLFF. The CDR3 nucleotides are TGCGCCAGCAGCTTGGGAGGACGGCTGAATGAAAAACTGTTTTTT.

This clonotype was recorded at least ten times. The V gene is TRBV27, the J gene TRBJ2-7; no clear D. Germline-derived CDR1 and CDR2 are MNHEY and SMNVEV (reference sequence). V lost 5 bases and J lost 6, with 11 bases in between. This CDR3 contains 12 residues. CDR3 sequence: CASSPPGSEQYF. Here the CDR3 DNA reads TGTGCCAGCAGTCCCCCCGGATCCGAGCAGTACTTC.

This clonotype was observed at least ten times. The rearrangement uses TRBV7-9 and TRBJ2-5, with TRBD1 matching over 9 bases. Trimming took 1 base from V and 5 from J; bases not matched to a gene: 5. From germline, CDR1 is SEHNR and CDR2 FQNEAQ (reference sequence). The CDR3 has 15 amino acids. CDR3 bases: TGTGCCAGCAGCTTAGATACAGGGGGCATCGAGACCCAGTACTTC. It codes for CASSLDTGGIETQYF.

This clonotype was seen many times. This rearrangement joins TRBV20-1 to TRBJ1-2; D is possibly TRBD1 (5 bases). V lost 3 bases and J lost 5, with 10 bases in between. CDR3 length: 12 residues. Germline CDR1 reads DFQATT; CDR2 reads SNEGSKA (reference sequence). This CDR3 is CSASHGQYGYTF. The CDR3 DNA is TGCAGTGCTAGTCACGGACAATATGGCTACACCTTC.

This clonotype was seen only a few times. V is TRBV6-5 and J is TRBJ1-2, with TRBD1 matching over 9 bases. The CDR3 extends over 12 amino acids. The junction had 6 bases not matched to a gene; V was cut back by 2 bases and J by 14 bases. Germline V gives CDR1 MNHEY, CDR2 SVGAGI. This chain's CDR3 is CASSYPTGGETF. CDR3 sequence (DNA): TGTGCCAGCAGTTACCCGACAGGGGGTGAGACCTTC.

The sample holds many counts of this clonotype. The CDR3 region is CATSLGQGSTDTQYF. CDR3 coding DNA: TGTGCCACCAGTCTTGGACAGGGAAGCACAGATACGCAGTATTTT. The rearrangement joins TRBV24-1 to TRBJ2-3; 8 bases match TRBD1. The CDR3 is made up of 15 amino acids. Trimming removed 6 bases from V and 0 bases from J; junction bases left unmatched: 4. Germline V CDR1 and CDR2: KGHDR, SFDVKD.

This clonotype was observed many times. V and J are TRBV25-1 and TRBJ1-3; tentatively, D is TRBD1 (5 bases). In germline, CDR1 is MGHDK, CDR2 SYGVNS. This CDR3 comprises 14 residues. Trimming left V 7 bases short and J 0 bases short, with 10 bases between. In nucleotides, the CDR3 is TGTGCCAGCACTCCCGGGACCTCTGGAAACACCATATATTTT. It specifies CASTPGTSGNTIYF.

This clonotype was counted a few times. This rearrangement joins TRBV20-1 to TRBJ2-6; unclear D gene. The CDR3 length is 15 residues. The V end was cut by 3 bases, the J end by 1 base, with 10 bases between. Per germline, CDR1 DFQATT and CDR2 SNEGSKA (reference sequence). This CDR3 is CSASHSVSGANVLTF. The CDR3 DNA sequence: TGCAGTGCTAGCCACAGCGTGTCTGGGGCCAACGTCCTGACTTTC.

This clonotype was recorded only once. A much larger clonotype is one base distant, so this may be a read error. The missing conserved phenylalanine or tryptophan at the end of this CDR3 makes a read error likely. The chain couples TRBV6-2 or TRBV6-3 to TRBJ1-5, with 7 bases that match TRBD1. The CDR3 has 14 residues. The V segment lost 6 bases and the J segment 5 bases; nucleotides outside the gene matches: 7. In germline, CDR1 is MNHEY, CDR2 SVGEGT. The CDR3 region has the DNA TGTGCCAGCAGAACGGACAGGATAGATCAGCCCCAGCATCTT. Translation gives CASRTDRIDQPQHL.

As for this clonotype: This may be a read error: a much more frequent sequence differs by one nucleotide. This CDR3 reads CSLLTGRGNTQYF. The CDR3 region has the DNA TGCAGCTTATTGACAGGGAGAGGAAATACGCAGTATTTT. The chain recombines TRBV29-1 with TRBJ2-3; 7 nucleotides line up with TRBD1. V trimming: 8 bases; J trimming: 7 bases; junction bases outside the gene matches: 12. The CDR3 loop spans 13 amino acids. Germline CDR1 is SQVTM and CDR2 is ANQGSEA.

The chain combines TRBV24-1 with TRBJ2-3, with D possibly matching TRBD2 (5 bases). The CDR3 extends over 13 amino acids. Trimming pared 6 bases from V and 10 bases from J, leaving 16 bases between. The V gene's germline CDR1 is KGHDR and CDR2 SFDVKD. CDR3 loop: CATSTNSNGAQYF. In DNA, the CDR3 is TGTGCCACCAGTACCAATTCAAACGGGGCGCAGTATTTT.

This chain links TRBV4-1 with TRBJ2-7, with D possibly matching TRBD1 (6 bases). This CDR3 region has 13 residues. Germline CDR1 MGHRA, CDR2 YSYEKL. Trimming shortened V by 3 bases and J by 3 bases, and 9 bases separated the two germline ends. For the CDR3, the DNA is TGCGCCAGCAGCCAGGACAGCTACTACGAGCAGTACTTC. As protein: CASSQDSYYEQYF.

At least ten counts were recorded for this clonotype. The chain is built from TRBV5-1 and TRBJ2-2; the match to TRBD2 covers 9 bases. The CDR3 has 17 amino acids. V lost 0 bases and J lost 0; bases outside the gene matches: 3. The germline V gene has CDR1 SGHRS and CDR2 YFSETQ. The CDR3 is CASSLALAGTNTGELFF. For the CDR3, the DNA is TGCGCCAGCAGCTTGGCCCTAGCGGGAACGAACACCGGGGAGCTGTTTTTT.

This clonotype was recorded at least ten times. This chain connects TRBV20-1 to TRBJ1-3; 10 positions match TRBD1. The CDR3 totals 15 residues. Germline V gene lookup returns CDR1 DFQATT and CDR2 SNEGSKA (reference sequence). The junction had 6 bases not matched to a gene; V was cut back by 5 bases and J by 2 bases. The CDR3 sequence: CSAGHGTGAGNTIYF. CDR3 coding DNA: TGCAGTGCTGGGCACGGGACAGGGGCTGGAAACACCATATATTTT.

This clonotype was found many times. The chain is built from TRBV5-1 and TRBJ1-1; TRBD1 is a possible D gene (5 bases). This CDR3 contains 14 residues. Trimming removed 1 base from V and 2 bases from J, with 9 bases in between. Germline-derived CDR1 and CDR2 are SGHRS and YFSETQ. CDR3 bases: TGCGCCAGCAGCTTGCAGGGAGTTAACACTGAAGCTTTCTTT. Protein product: CASSLQGVNTEAFF.

V and J are TRBV6-1 and TRBJ2-1; D call uncertain. The germline CDR1 and CDR2 sequences are MNHNS and SASEGT. This CDR3 spans 14 amino acids. V dropped 7 bases and J dropped 0 bases, with 10 bases sitting between them. The CDR3 coding sequence is TGTGCCAGCACCCCCTCCAGCTCCTACAATGAGCAGTTCTTC. It codes for CASTPSSSYNEQFF.